The 18 T cell receptor beta chains listed next were all sequenced from one sample in a study of blood T cell repertoires in COVID-19. The assay was immunoSEQ multiplex PCR, and TCRdb's table has in-frame clones only and misses some. The sample yields around 220,000 clones, approximately 85% seen once. The sequencing sample was made of peripheral blood. These receptors were collected from a woman aged 80 or older with COVID-19, enrolled during active disease.

This chain connects TRBV10-1 to TRBJ2-3; 9 bases are shared with TRBD2. Germline CDR1 reads WNHNN; CDR2 reads SYGVQD (reference sequence). Trimming took 6 bases from V and 7 from J; bases not matched to a gene: 14. The CDR3 is 16 residues long. The CDR3 region is CASSRTGTSKENTQYF. The CDR3 DNA follows: TGCGCCAGCAGCCGCACCGGGACTAGCAAAGAGAATACGCAGTATTTT.

The J gene is TRBJ1-2, the V gene TRBV27; D is perhaps TRBD1 (5 bases). The germline V gene encodes CDR1 MNHEY and CDR2 SMNVEV (reference sequence). With 4 bases removed from V and 1 base from J, the gap between germline ends came to 16 bases. The CDR3 runs 16 residues. The CDR3 loop is CASSSLGPELNYGYTF. CDR3 DNA: TGTGCCAGCAGTTCGTTGGGGCCCGAGCTTAACTATGGCTACACCTTC.

The chain recombines TRBV12-3 or TRBV12-4 with TRBJ2-5; D not resolved. Deletions cut 3 bases from V and 4 bases from J, with 6 bases between. The CDR3 length is 12 residues. DNA of the CDR3: TGTGCCAGCAGTTTTAGAGTAGAGACCCAGTACTTC. Translating it yields CASSFRVETQYF.

The chain uses TRBV29-1 and TRBJ2-5, with D possibly being TRBD2 (6 bases). CDR1 and CDR2 (germline): SQVTM, ANQGSEA. This CDR3 region has 13 residues. V gave up 4 bases and J gave up 5 bases, with 14 bases separating them. CDR3 protein: CSVGLSGGETQYF. In DNA form, the CDR3 reads TGCAGCGTTGGACTCAGTGGGGGGGAGACCCAGTACTTC.

The chain carries TRBV25-1 and TRBJ2-2, with 8 bases aligning to TRBD1. Germline V lookup: CDR1 MGHDK, CDR2 SYGVNS. Trimming at V came to 5 bases and at J to 4 bases, leaving 9 bases not matched to a gene. This CDR3 has 16 amino acids. The CDR3 nucleotides are TGTGCCAGCAGTAGGAGGACAGGGAGCCCCACCGGGGAGCTGTTTTTT. It translates to CASSRRTGSPTGELFF.

The CDR3, as DNA: TGTGCCAGCAGCTTAGAACAGGCTCAGCTGAACACTGAAGCTTTCTTT. Residues: CASSLEQAQLNTEAFF. This chain links TRBV7-8 with TRBJ1-1; tentative D call: TRBD1 (5 bases). The CDR3 is 16 residues long. The germline CDR1 and CDR2 sequences are SGHVS and FQNEAQ. V lost 1 base to trimming and J lost 0 bases, with 12 bases between them.

This chain links TRBV6-2 or TRBV6-3 with TRBJ1-1, with a weak D call TRBD1 (5 bases). CDR1 MNHEY and CDR2 SVGEGT come from the germline V gene. The CDR3 extends over 14 amino acids. V was cut by 3 bases and J by 1 base, with 9 bases left in between. This chain's CDR3 is CASSYMGGNTEAFF. The CDR3 nucleotides read TGTGCCAGCAGTTATATGGGGGGGAACACTGAAGCTTTCTTT.

The chain has TRBV29-1 and TRBJ2-7; 8 bases are a match to TRBD1. The germline V gene has CDR1 SQVTM and CDR2 ANQGSEA. Trimming at V came to 6 bases and at J to 6 bases, leaving 10 bases not matched to a gene. The CDR3 has 13 amino acids. DNA of the CDR3: TGCAGCGTAGGAACAGGGGGACCGCGCGAGCAGTACTTC. Residues: CSVGTGGPREQYF.

The chain uses TRBV28 and TRBJ1-5, with 10 bases lining up with TRBD1. Germline CDR1 MDHEN, CDR2 SYDVKM. V lost 10 bases and J lost 0; bases outside the gene matches: 9. The CDR3 loop spans 16 amino acids. The DNA of the CDR3 is TGTGCCACCACCCCCGGGACAGGGGTTAGCAATCAGCCCCAGCATTTT. Its translation: CATTPGTGVSNQPQHF.

This chain links TRBV5-6 with TRBJ1-2; no clear D. CDR1 is SGHDT and CDR2 is YYEEEE in the germline V gene. The CDR3 is 14 residues long. V was cut by 0 bases and J by 7 bases, with 13 bases left in between. In DNA form, the CDR3 reads TGTGCCAGCAGCTTGGGGAGCAAAGAGGGTGGCTACACCTTC. Translating it yields CASSLGSKEGGYTF.

The CDR3 here is CASSVGAGLHQPQHF. CDR3 bases: TGTGCCAGCAGCGTAGGGGCGGGTTTACATCAGCCCCAGCATTTT. V usage is TRBV9 and J usage is TRBJ1-5; unclear D gene. Trimming pared 0 bases from V and 5 bases from J, leaving 12 bases between. Per germline, CDR1 SGDLS and CDR2 YYNGEE. The CDR3 runs 15 residues.

The chain carries TRBV6-1 and TRBJ1-1, with a possible D match to TRBD1 (6 bases). The germline V gene encodes CDR1 MNHNS and CDR2 SASEGT. This CDR3 is 14 amino acids long. The V gene lost 6 bases and the J gene lost 1 base, with 12 bases spanning the gap. DNA for the CDR3: TGTGCCAGCAGAGACGCACAGGGGAACACTGAAGCTTTCTTT. It encodes CASRDAQGNTEAFF.

This rearrangement joins TRBV5-1 to TRBJ1-1; a weak D match, TRBD1 (6 bases). Trimming cost V 4 bases and J 9 bases, with 13 bases left between them. CDR1 is SGHRS, CDR2 YFSETQ, per germline. This CDR3 comprises 12 residues. The CDR3: CASSDPGTKAFF. The CDR3 DNA reads TGCGCCAGCAGCGACCCGGGGACAAAAGCTTTCTTT.

The chain has TRBV3-1 (or the pseudogene TRBV3-2) and TRBJ1-2; perhaps TRBD1 as D (6 bases). Germline V gene sequence: CDR1 LGHDT, CDR2 YNNKEL (reference sequence). This CDR3 has 15 residues. The V end lost 0 bases, the J end lost 7 bases, and 15 bases lay between the germline ends. The CDR3 loop reads CASSQEVLRGGGYTF. Written as DNA, the CDR3 is TGTGCCAGCAGCCAAGAAGTTCTGAGAGGGGGTGGCTACACCTTC.

This clone was picked up a small number of times. The rearrangement joins TRBV30 to TRBJ1-4; D possibly corresponds to TRBD1 (5 bases). Germline V gene data show CDR1 as GTSNPN and CDR2 as SVGIG (reference sequence). This CDR3 is built from 14 residues. The V end was cut by 0 bases, the J end by 8 bases, with 13 bases between. The CDR3: CAWSVGVLGEKLFF. CDR3 in DNA: TGTGCCTGGAGTGTAGGGGTTTTGGGGGAAAAACTGTTTTTT.

The chain joins TRBV10-3 to TRBJ1-4, with D perhaps matching TRBD1 (5 bases). V was pared by 8 bases and J by 0 bases, with 13 bases between. The CDR3 sequence is 15 residues long. The germline V gene encodes CDR1 ENHRY and CDR2 SYGVKD. The CDR3 protein is CAIGGDGATNEKLFF. CDR3 DNA sequence: TGTGCCATCGGGGGGGACGGAGCAACTAATGAAAAACTGTTTTTT.

The rearrangement joins TRBV28 to TRBJ1-6; a possible D gene is TRBD1 (6 bases). Germline V lookup: CDR1 MDHEN, CDR2 SYDVKM. The CDR3 spans 15 residues. The germline V and J ends were trimmed by 7 bases and 4 bases, with 14 bases remaining between them. The CDR3 is CASISRGRYNSPLHF. The CDR3 DNA follows: TGTGCCAGCATAAGCAGGGGAAGATATAATTCACCCCTCCACTTT.

This clone was seen ten or more times. The gene calls are TRBV5-1 and TRBJ2-7; TRBD1 aligns across 8 bases. V gave up 5 bases and J gave up 5 bases; unmatched junction bases: 9. Germline V gives CDR1 SGHRS, CDR2 YFSETQ. The CDR3 loop spans 14 amino acids. This CDR3 reads CASRTQGALNEQYF. The CDR3 nucleotides are TGCGCCAGCAGAACTCAGGGGGCCTTAAACGAGCAGTACTTC.